This T cell receptor (beta chain) was identified in a study of blood T cell repertoires in COVID-19. Study in general: Sites in the United States, Italy and Spain provided acute and convalescent COVID-19 samples.

TCRdb's copy holds only in-frame clones and misses some; the assay was immunoSEQ multiplex PCR. The sample holds 170,000 or so clones; 70% to 90% are singletons and the top ten take roughly 2%. Germline V CDR1 and CDR2: MDHEN, SYDVKM. The CDR3 length is 16 residues. The V and J ends lost 3 bases and 7 bases, in that order; junction bases with no gene match: 12. The chain has TRBV28 and TRBJ1-2; 9 bases line up with TRBD1. The receptor was derived from a man between 18 and 35 years old who had recovered from COVID-19. The sequencing input was peripheral blood. CDR3 in DNA: TGTGCCAGCAGTTTGTTTCACAGGGGGCAAGACGCTGGCTACACCTTC. This translates into CASSLFHRGQDAGYTF.